This TCR beta chain was captured by sequencing in a study of T cells after yellow fever vaccination. Study at large: Low-cell-number fractions underwent preparation using SMART-Seq v4 Ultra Low Input. Broader study findings: It was a weaker secondary response, yet one that peaked faster, at day 5 versus 15.

MiXCR was run by TCRdb on the 5' RACE reads, yielding one entry per CDR3 protein. This table has hundreds of thousands of distinct CDR3 sequences, around 3.6% appearing once. This CDR3 contains 14 residues. Germline CDR1 and CDR2: SGHRS and YFSETQ. Trimming shortened V by 3 bases and J by 0 bases, and 7 bases separated the two germline ends. This clonotype was counted many times. Its antigen is still unknown. The V and J genes are TRBV5-1 and TRBJ1-3; D is unclear. This receptor was taken from a man younger than 30 who received the YFV17D yellow fever vaccine. Sequenced material: PBMCs, taken on the day of the yellow fever booster vaccination. The CDR3: CASSSTSSGNTIYF. The CDR3, as DNA: TGCGCCAGCAGCTCGACAAGCTCTGGAAACACCATATATTTT.